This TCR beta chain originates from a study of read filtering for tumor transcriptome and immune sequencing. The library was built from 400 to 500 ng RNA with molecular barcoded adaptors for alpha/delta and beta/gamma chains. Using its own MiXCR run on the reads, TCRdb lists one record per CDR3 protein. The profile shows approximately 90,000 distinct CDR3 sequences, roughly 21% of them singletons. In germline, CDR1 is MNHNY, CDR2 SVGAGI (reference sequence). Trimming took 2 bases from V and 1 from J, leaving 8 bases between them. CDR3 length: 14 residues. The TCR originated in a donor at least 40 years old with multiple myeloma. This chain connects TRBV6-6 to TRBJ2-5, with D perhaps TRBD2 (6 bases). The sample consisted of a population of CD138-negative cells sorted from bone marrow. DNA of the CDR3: TGTGCCAGCAGTTACCTCGGGAGCCAAGAGACCCAGTACTTC. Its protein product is CASSYLGSQETQYF.